A selection of T cell receptor beta chains follows, all from one sample in a study of cytomegalovirus exposure and HLA in healthy donors. Sequencing used immunoSEQ multiplex PCR; TCRdb keeps in-frame clones, though not all of them. The table records approximately 100,000 clones, about 89% of them present only once. Sample: PBMCs. All receptors come from a man younger than 40 in good health and CMV-seropositive. The CDR3 runs from the conserved cysteine through the conserved F or W. Fields, in order: J gene, clone size, V gene, D gene, CDR3 DNA, CDR3 protein. D genes are given only for firm matches. The size entry is marked missing in some rows and otherwise reads once, few, many or a size class.

>TRBJ2-7|-|TRBV4-1|TRBD1
TGCGCCAGCAGCCATGAGGGGGCCGAGCAGTACTTC
CASSHEGAEQYF
>TRBJ1-1|-|TRBV27|TRBD1
TGTGCCAGCAGTGACAGGGGGCGGACTGAAGCTTTCTTT
CASSDRGRTEAFF
>TRBJ2-3|-|TRBV30|TRBD2
TGTGCCTGGAGTCTGGGGACTAGCACGGGTACGCAGTATTTT
CAWSLGTSTGTQYF
>TRBJ2-1|-|TRBV5-1|TRBD2
TGCGCCAGCAGCTTGGGCGTCACTAGCGGTGTCGATGAGCAGTTCTTC
CASSLGVTSGVDEQFF
>TRBJ2-5|-|TRBV4-1|TRBD2
TGCGCCAGCAGCCAAGGCAGCGGGGCAGGGCAAGAGACCCAGTACTTC
CASSQGSGAGQETQYF
>TRBJ1-4|-|TRBV28|TRBD1
TGTGCCAGCAGTCCCCCCGGGACAGGGCCGAAAAAACTGTTTTTT
CASSPPGTGPKKLFF
>TRBJ1-1|once|TRBV11-2|-
TGTGCCAGCAGCTTACAGGGGCCCTCTGAAGCTTTCTTT
CASSLQGPSEAFF
>TRBJ1-2|-|TRBV7-9|-
TGTGCCAGCAGCTTAGGCACAGCTAACTATGGCTACACCTTC
CASSLGTANYGYTF
>TRBJ2-1|-|TRBV11-2|TRBD2
TGTGCCAGCAGCTCGAGCGGGGTATACAATGAGCAGTTCTTC
CASSSSGVYNEQFF
>TRBJ1-4|-|TRBV9|TRBD1
TGTGCCAGCAGCGTATCGACAGGGTTTGGGGAAAAACTGTTTTTT
CASSVSTGFGEKLFF
>TRBJ2-7|-|TRBV5-1|-
TGCGCCAGCAGCTACCAAAATAGCGGCTACGAGCAGTACTTC
CASSYQNSGYEQYF
>TRBJ2-7|-|TRBV27|TRBD1
TGTGCCAGCAGTTTAGCGGGGACAGGGTCCTACGAGCAGTACTTC
CASSLAGTGSYEQYF
>TRBJ1-1|-|TRBV7-9|-
TGTGCCAGCAGCCAGCCTACAGGAGGGGTGTGGAACACTGAAGCTTTCTTT
CASSQPTGGVWNTEAFF
>TRBJ2-7|-|TRBV6-6|TRBD1
TGTGCCAGCAGTTGGACAGGGGACGAGCAGTACTTC
CASSWTGDEQYF
>TRBJ2-7|-|TRBV7-2|TRBD2
TGTGCCAGCAGCCCACAAAGCGGGAGGTCTCACGAGCAGTACTTC
CASSPQSGRSHEQYF
>TRBJ2-7|-|TRBV6-1|-
TGTGCCAGCAGTGAGTCTAGCATTAACTCCTACGAGCAGTACTTC
CASSESSINSYEQYF
>TRBJ1-1|-|TRBV19|TRBD1
TGTGCCAGTACCCCCTTGGACAGGCGTTATGAAGCTTTCTTT
CASTPLDRRYEAFF
>TRBJ2-5|-|TRBV5-1|TRBD1
TGCGCCAGCAGCGCTGGGACAGCACAAGAGACCCAGTACTTC
CASSAGTAQETQYF
>TRBJ1-2|-|TRBV4-1|TRBD1
TGCGCCAGCAGCCAAGAAGGACAGGGGGTCCAAGCTAACTATGGCTACACCTTC
CASSQEGQGVQANYGYTF
>TRBJ2-3|-|TRBV6-1|TRBD2
TGTGCCAGCAGTGTGGCAGCGGGGATGGGAGATACGCAGTATTTT
CASSVAAGMGDTQYF
>TRBJ2-5|-|TRBV9|-
TGTGCCAGCAGCGTAGGCCCCGCTGGGGGGAAAGAGACCCAGTACTTC
CASSVGPAGGKETQYF
>TRBJ2-7|-|TRBV27|TRBD2
TGTGCCAGCAGTCACTTCCTCTCGGGAGGGACCTACGAGCAGTACTTC
CASSHFLSGGTYEQYF
>TRBJ2-7|-|TRBV6-5|-
TGTGCCAGCAGCCGGACGGGGACCTACGAGCAGTACTTC
CASSRTGTYEQYF
>TRBJ1-4|-|TRBV5-1|-
TGCGCCAGCAGCTTTGGGGACAATCGGAGCGAAAAACTGTTTTTT
CASSFGDNRSEKLFF
>TRBJ2-1|-|TRBV10-3|-
TGTGCCATCAGTGTCGACAGACCCTCCTACAATGAGCAGTTCTTC
CAISVDRPSYNEQFF
>TRBJ1-2|few|TRBV19|-
TGTGCCAGTAGTATCCCCCATGGACACCCTCACTATGGCTACACCTTC
CASSIPHGHPHYGYTF
>TRBJ2-6|-|TRBV5-8|TRBD1
TGTGCCAGCAATCCACAGGGGTCTGGGGCCAACGTCCTGACTTTC
CASNPQGSGANVLTF